Listed here are 27 T cell receptor beta chains from one sample, sequenced in a study of glioma-infiltrating T cells. The iRepertoire nested amplicon-rescue multiplex PCR amplified TCR alpha and beta CDR3s from RNA. TCRdb re-analysed the multiplex PCR reads in MiXCR, keeping a single row per CDR3 protein. The sample yields 150,000 or so distinct CDR3 sequences, about two fifths seen once. The sequenced material came from glioma tissue, nonneoplastic brain tissue, or PBMCs (not recorded which). These receptors were collected from a human donor with low-grade glioma or glioblastoma, undergoing nonglioma brain surgery, or in good health (not recorded which).

This clonotype was observed a handful of times. The V and J genes are TRBV20-1 and TRBJ1-6; D gene uncertain. CDR3 size: 13 residues. The V end was cut by 3 bases, the J end by 7 bases, with 10 bases between. Germline lookup yields CDR1 DFQATT and CDR2 SNEGSKA (reference sequence). The CDR3: CSASPSMNSPLHF. CDR3 DNA sequence: TGCAGTGCTAGTCCCAGTATGAATTCACCCCTCCACTTT.

The chain carries TRBV6-9 and TRBJ2-7; 8 bases agree with TRBD1. Germline loops: CDR1 MNHGY, CDR2 SVAAGI. The CDR3 has 16 residues. V shed 4 bases, J shed 6 bases, and the junction held 14 bases outside the gene matches. The CDR3, as DNA: TGTGCCAGCAGTTTCCACCCAGATCAGGGGGCCGGCGAGCAGTACTTC. It yields the protein CASSFHPDQGAGEQYF.

This chain uses TRBV15 with TRBJ2-7, with D possibly being TRBD1 (5 bases). Germline loops: CDR1 LNHNV, CDR2 YYDKDF (reference sequence). V lost 4 bases and J lost 9, with 13 bases in between. CDR3 length: 12 amino acids. CDR3 sequence (DNA): TGTGCCACCAGCACCCAGGGTTTTGGGCAGTACTTC. Its translation: CATSTQGFGQYF.

J is TRBJ2-3 and V is TRBV18; TRBD2 aligns across 8 bases. CDR1 is KGHSH, CDR2 LQKENI, per germline. V trimming: 5 bases; J trimming: 0 bases; junction bases outside the gene matches: 7. The CDR3 contains 16 residues. Here the CDR3 DNA reads TGTGCCAGCTCATCGATGGCTAGCGGGAGCACAGATACGCAGTATTTT. Its translation: CASSSMASGSTDTQYF.

The CDR3 DNA sequence: TGTGCCAGCAGCCGCTCATGGACAGACATGAACACTGAAGCTTTCTTT. Protein: CASSRSWTDMNTEAFF. V gene TRBV11-2 combines with J gene TRBJ1-1, with a possible D match to TRBD1 (6 bases). CDR1 is SGHAT and CDR2 is FQNNGV in the germline V gene. The CDR3 runs 16 residues. V was shortened by 5 bases and J by 0 bases, with 16 bases between the two germline ends.

The gene calls are TRBV7-2 and TRBJ1-1, with D perhaps TRBD1 (5 bases). Per the germline V gene, CDR1 is SGHTA and CDR2 is FQGNSA. The CDR3 loop spans 15 amino acids. The ends were cut back, 1 base at V and 4 bases at J, with 13 bases in the middle. CDR3 DNA: TGTGCCAGCAGCTTAGTGGGTCAGGGCGGCACTGAAGCTTTCTTT. It translates to CASSLVGQGGTEAFF.

The gene calls are TRBV7-3 and TRBJ2-1, with D perhaps matching TRBD2 (5 bases). This CDR3 has 14 residues. Looked up from germline, CDR1 is SGHTA and CDR2 is FQGTGA. The germline V and J ends were trimmed by 3 bases and 6 bases, with 12 bases remaining between them. DNA of the CDR3: TGTGCCAGCAGCTTGACGGGGAATGCCAATGAGCAGTTCTTC. This gives the protein CASSLTGNANEQFF.

This clonotype has more than one count but fewer than ten. The rearrangement uses TRBV20-1 and TRBJ2-1; the D is unclear. This CDR3 contains 13 residues. V lost 0 bases, J lost 6 bases, and 9 bases lay in between. Germline lookup yields CDR1 DFQATT and CDR2 SNEGSKA (reference sequence). The CDR3 here is CSARDRPSNEQFF. The CDR3 nucleotides read TGCAGTGCTAGAGATAGGCCGAGCAATGAGCAGTTCTTC.

V is TRBV28 and J is TRBJ2-3, with 10 bases lining up with TRBD2. The length of the CDR3 is 14 residues. The junction had 4 bases not matched to a gene; V was cut back by 6 bases and J by 4 bases. CDR1 and CDR2 (germline): MDHEN, SYDVKM. CDR3 loop: CASSLAGDADTQYF. CDR3 bases: TGTGCCAGCAGCCTAGCGGGAGACGCAGATACGCAGTATTTT.

This clonotype was recorded many times. The chain recombines TRBV20-1 with TRBJ2-3, with no clear D. The CDR3 is 12 amino acids. CDR1 and CDR2 from the germline V gene are DFQATT and SNEGSKA (reference sequence). V lost 7 bases and J lost 2, with 10 bases in between. The DNA for the CDR3 is TGCAGTGTAGGCTTCTCCACAGATACGCAGTATTTT. Protein sequence: CSVGFSTDTQYF.

The V call is TRBV3-1, the J call TRBJ2-1, with unresolved D. Germline V lookup: CDR1 LGHDT, CDR2 YNNKEL (reference sequence). This CDR3 contains 16 residues. V was pared by 1 base and J by 0 bases, with 10 bases between. For the CDR3, the DNA is TGTGCCAGCAGCCAAGGTCGGCTCCGCTCCTACAATGAGCAGTTCTTC. Its translation: CASSQGRLRSYNEQFF.

This clonotype was counted many times. V gene TRBV6-1 combines with J gene TRBJ1-2; 7 nucleotides match TRBD1. This CDR3 spans 14 amino acids. CDR1 is MNHNS and CDR2 is SASEGT in the germline V gene. Trimming took 5 bases from V and 5 from J; bases not matched to a gene: 8. The CDR3 DNA is TGTGCCAGCAGTCCGGGACAGCCAGCTTATGGCTACACCTTC. As protein: CASSPGQPAYGYTF.

The chain carries TRBV2 and TRBJ2-2; 7 nucleotides line up with TRBD2. The CDR3 is made up of 14 amino acids. V was pared by 7 bases and J by 4 bases, with 6 bases of the junction left unmatched. Germline CDR1 is SNHLY and CDR2 is FYNNEI. The CDR3 DNA reads as TGTGCCAGCACGCGGGAGCGGGGCACCGGGGAGCTGTTTTTT. It codes for CASTRERGTGELFF.

The rearrangement joins TRBV20-1 to TRBJ1-1, with D maybe TRBD1 (6 bases). The CDR3 is 14 residues long. Trimming pared 0 bases from V and 4 bases from J, leaving 12 bases between. Looked up from germline, CDR1 is DFQATT and CDR2 is SNEGSKA (reference sequence). CDR3 sequence reads: CSARDGQGFTEAFF. The DNA for the CDR3 is TGCAGTGCTAGAGACGGGCAGGGGTTCACTGAAGCTTTCTTT.

This sequence joins TRBV7-2 and TRBJ2-7, with 9 positions matching TRBD2. Losses at the gene ends were 7 bases for V and 6 bases for J; bases not matched to a gene: 7. The CDR3 runs to 13 residues. Germline V gene data show CDR1 as SGHTA and CDR2 as FQGNSA. The DNA for the CDR3 is TGTGCCAGCATCTTTCGCGGGGGGGTCGAGCAGTACTTC. This codes for CASIFRGGVEQYF.

The V call is TRBV27, the J call TRBJ1-5; D gene unclear. Trimming took 2 bases from V and 3 from J, leaving 11 bases between them. The germline V gene encodes CDR1 MNHEY and CDR2 SMNVEV (reference sequence). The CDR3 has 15 amino acids. The CDR3 DNA follows: TGTGCCAGCAGTTTAACTTCTGGGCTCAATCAGCCCCAGCATTTT. Translating it yields CASSLTSGLNQPQHF.

The chain's CDR3 is CSARDARAATYEQYF. The CDR3 region has the DNA TGCAGTGCTAGAGATGCACGAGCAGCAACCTACGAGCAGTACTTC. The chain combines TRBV20-1 with TRBJ2-7; no reliable D call. Germline-derived CDR1 and CDR2 are DFQATT and SNEGSKA (reference sequence). This CDR3 region has 15 residues. Trimming removed 0 bases at V and 2 bases at J, with 14 bases between.

This clonotype has a single count. V usage is TRBV3-1 and J usage is TRBJ2-1; 12 bases agree with TRBD2. The CDR3 is 16 residues long. With V trimmed by 3 bases and J by 2 bases, 2 bases remained unmatched. Germline CDR1 reads LGHDT; CDR2 reads YNNKEL (reference sequence). Here the CDR3 DNA reads TGTGCCAGCAGCCAGACTAGCGGGGGCACCTACAATGAGCAGTTCTTC. Protein product: CASSQTSGGTYNEQFF.

The sample holds many counts of this clonotype. The chain uses TRBV7-2 and TRBJ2-3; no reliable D call. From germline, CDR1 is SGHTA and CDR2 FQGNSA. The CDR3 covers 12 residues. V was trimmed by 8 bases and J by 2 bases, leaving 8 bases between them. The chain's CDR3 is CASSENTDTQYF. The DNA of the CDR3 is TGTGCCAGCTCTGAGAACACAGATACGCAGTATTTT.

The sample holds a few counts of this clonotype. The chain has TRBV6-1 and TRBJ2-3; D is unresolved. CDR3 length: 14 residues. V was cut by 4 bases and J by 6 bases, with 14 bases left in between. Germline CDR1 reads MNHNS; CDR2 reads SASEGT. In nucleotides, the CDR3 is TGTGCCAGCAGTGGCGGACGGCAGACGGATACGCAGTATTTT. Its protein product is CASSGGRQTDTQYF.

This clonotype was picked up many times. The chain combines TRBV6-1 with TRBJ1-2; D might be TRBD1 (6 bases). The CDR3 covers 11 residues. CDR1 is MNHNS and CDR2 is SASEGT in the germline V gene. V shed 10 bases and J shed 8 bases, with 14 bases lying between them. The CDR3 DNA reads as TGTGCCACTAGAACAGGGAGCGGCTACACCTTC. Translating gives CATRTGSGYTF.

About this clonotype itself: Since a much larger clone is just one base distant, this may be a read error. The chain joins TRBV6-1 to TRBJ1-6; possibly TRBD1 for D (6 bases). Germline CDR1 reads MNHNS; CDR2 reads SASEGT. The CDR3 contains 14 residues. CDR3: CASSSRDIYSPLQF. The CDR3 DNA reads TGTGCCAGCAGTTCTCGGGACATCTATTCACCCCTCCAATTT.

The table lists this clonotype with a few counts. A read error is possible here, since a much larger clone lies one base away. The V gene is TRBV7-3, the J gene TRBJ2-7; D might be TRBD2 (6 bases). The V end lost 0 bases, the J end lost 3 bases, and 6 bases lay between the germline ends. Germline V gives CDR1 SGHTA, CDR2 FQGTGA. The length of the CDR3 is 13 residues. The CDR3 region is CASSLTSGYEQYF. CDR3 sequence (DNA): TGTGCCAGCAGCTTAACTAGCGGCTACGAGCAGTACTTC.

This clonotype was found many times. The chain uses TRBV6-1 and TRBJ2-3, with D unresolved. V lost 6 bases and J 6 bases, leaving 7 bases between the germline ends. The length of the CDR3 is 11 residues. Germline V gene data show CDR1 as MNHNS and CDR2 as SASEGT. The CDR3 sequence is CASRERDTQYF. The CDR3 DNA sequence: TGTGCCAGCAGGGAGAGGGATACGCAGTATTTT.

This clonotype was seen at least ten times. The V call is TRBV6-1, the J call TRBJ1-1; a possible D gene is TRBD1 (6 bases). CDR3 length equals 14 residues. Trimming removed 7 bases from V and 5 bases from J, with 17 bases in between. Per the germline V gene, CDR1 is MNHNS and CDR2 is SASEGT. CDR3 residues: CASISGGRATEAFF. The CDR3 nucleotides read TGTGCCAGCATTAGCGGGGGCAGGGCGACTGAAGCTTTCTTT.

There are a few counts of this clonotype. J is TRBJ2-5 and V is TRBV4-2, with a weak D call TRBD2 (5 bases). With 2 bases removed from V and 7 bases from J, the gap between germline ends came to 14 bases. The CDR3 sequence is 14 residues long. Germline CDR1 is LGHNA and CDR2 is YNFKEQ. For the CDR3, the DNA is TGTGCCAGCAGCCAAAACGTGGGTCTAGCGACCCAGTACTTC. Amino acid sequence: CASSQNVGLATQYF.

This clonotype has more than one count but fewer than ten. The gene calls are TRBV6-2 or TRBV6-3 and TRBJ2-2; D is possibly TRBD1 or TRBD2 (5 bases each). Trimming took 2 bases from V and 7 from J, leaving 20 bases between them. The CDR3 length is 17 residues. Germline CDR1 and CDR2: MNHEY and SVGEGT. The CDR3 DNA sequence: TGTGCCAGCAGTTACCCGGGACCGACCTATGATATCGGGGAGCTGTTTTTT. Residues: CASSYPGPTYDIGELFF.